A selection of T cell receptor beta chains follows, all from one sample in a study of cytomegalovirus exposure and HLA in healthy donors. Libraries were prepared by immunoSEQ multiplex PCR; TCRdb keeps only in-frame clonotypes and omits some of them. The sample carries around 70,000 clones, about two thirds recorded once. Sample: PBMCs. The receptor set was obtained from a woman aged 40 to 49 in good health and CMV-seropositive. CDR3s include the opening cysteine and the closing phenylalanine or tryptophan. Each record gives: J gene, D gene, V gene, clone size, CDR3 protein, CDR3 DNA. A D gene is named only where the DNA matches it firmly. Rows give clone size only sometimes, using once, few, many, or a class for an expanded clone.

TRBJ1-5,-,TRBV27,-,CASSLSGGPQHF,TGTGCCAGCAGTTTATCAGGGGGGCCCCAGCATTTT
TRBJ2-5,TRBD2,TRBV7-3,once,CASSTGLAGADPETQYF,TGTGCCAGCAGTACGGGACTAGCGGGGGCCGATCCGGAGACCCAGTACTTC
TRBJ2-7,-,TRBV30,-,CAWRRAYEQYF,TGTGCCTGGCGGCGGGCCTACGAGCAGTACTTC
TRBJ2-5,-,TRBV6-1,once,CASSEGGARAETQYF,TGTGCCAGCAGTGAGGGGGGAGCCCGAGCTGAGACCCAGTACTTC
TRBJ1-2,TRBD1,TRBV7-2,-,CASSFGTGGEYGYTF,TGTGCCAGCAGCTTTGGCACAGGGGGCGAGTATGGCTACACCTTC
TRBJ1-1,-,TRBV6-5,few,CASSYERGTEAFF,TGTGCCAGCAGTTACGAGCGAGGCACTGAAGCTTTCTTT
TRBJ2-7,-,TRBV11-2,-,CASSLTGFEQYF,TGTGCCAGCAGCTTAACCGGGTTCGAGCAGTACTTC
TRBJ2-7,TRBD2,TRBV7-8,-,CASSLTSGLAGASRYF,TGTGCCAGCAGCCTAACCTCTGGACTAGCGGGCGCCTCGCGGTACTTC
TRBJ2-5,-,TRBV9,-,CASSSGAGRETQYF,TGTGCCAGCAGCTCCGGCGCAGGCAGGGAGACCCAGTACTTC
TRBJ1-3,TRBD1,TRBV10-3,-,CAIRTGTGNTIYF,TGTGCCATCAGGACAGGGACTGGAAACACCATATATTTT
TRBJ1-3,TRBD1,TRBV9,-,CASSGTGAGNTIYF,TGTGCCAGCAGCGGGACAGGGGCTGGAAACACCATATATTTT
TRBJ1-2,-,TRBV5-3,-,CARSFRRGYYGYTF,TGTGCCAGAAGCTTCAGAAGGGGGTACTATGGCTACACCTTC
TRBJ1-1,-,TRBV5-1,few,CASSLGTGTTEAFF,TGCGCCAGCAGCTTGGGAACAGGGACCACTGAAGCTTTCTTT
TRBJ2-3,-,TRBV7-6,-,CASQGGYTDTQYF,TGTGCCTCCCAGGGGGGCTACACAGATACGCAGTATTTT
TRBJ2-2,-,TRBV19,-,CASSEETNTGELFF,TGTGCCAGTTCTGAGGAGACGAACACCGGGGAGCTGTTTTTT
TRBJ2-1,-,TRBV5-1,-,CASSLLGAGNEQFF,TGCGCCAGCAGCTTGCTGGGGGCCGGGAATGAGCAGTTCTTC
TRBJ2-3,TRBD1,TRBV18,-,CASSPPGQGSTDTQYF,TGTGCCAGCTCACCACCGGGACAGGGGAGCACAGATACGCAGTATTTT
TRBJ1-4,-,TRBV4-1,few,CASSLLGGLEKLFF,TGCGCCAGCAGCCTCCTCGGGGGGCTCGAAAAACTGTTTTTT
TRBJ1-2,TRBD1,TRBV2,-,CASSLDREANYGYTF,TGTGCCAGCAGCCTTGACAGGGAAGCTAACTATGGCTACACCTTC
TRBJ1-2,-,TRBV21-1,many,CASSPYSGTGGYTF,TGTGCCAGCAGCCCTTACTCCGGGACAGGGGGCTACACCTTC
TRBJ1-2,-,TRBV9,-,CASSVGQTPYGYTF,TGTGCCAGCAGCGTAGGGCAGACTCCCTATGGCTACACCTTC
TRBJ2-7,-,TRBV6-6,-,CASTYVASSSEQYF,TGTGCCAGCACCTATGTGGCTAGCTCCTCCGAGCAGTACTTC
TRBJ2-3,-,TRBV6-1,few,CASSESGDTQYF,TGTGCCAGCAGTGAATCGGGGGATACGCAGTATTTT
TRBJ2-3,-,TRBV5-1,few,CASSLGLANTQYF,TGCGCCAGCAGCTTGGGACTCGCCAATACGCAGTATTTT
TRBJ2-1,TRBD1,TRBV23-1,-,CASSPGDRDEQFF,TGCGCCAGCAGTCCGGGGGACAGGGATGAGCAGTTCTTC
TRBJ1-4,-,TRBV19,-,CASSLLPGQGEKLFF,TGTGCCAGTAGTCTCCTACCGGGACAAGGTGAAAAACTGTTTTTT
TRBJ1-6,TRBD1,TRBV5-6,-,CASSSRGTGGSSYNSPLHF,TGTGCCAGCAGCTCGCGGGGGACAGGGGGCAGTTCCTATAATTCACCCCTCCACTTT
TRBJ2-3,-,TRBV6-5,-,CASSYLGTPRDTQYF,TGTGCCAGCAGTTACCTCGGGACACCCCGTGATACGCAGTATTTT
TRBJ1-6,TRBD1,TRBV7-2,many,CASSLTGQGPTYNSPLHF,TGTGCCAGCAGCTTAACGGGACAGGGGCCTACCTATAATTCACCCCTCCACTTT
TRBJ2-5,TRBD2,TRBV7-7,few,CASSLAVGGAGETQYF,TGTGCTAGCAGCTTAGCGGTCGGGGGGGCCGGGGAGACCCAGTACTTC
TRBJ1-2,-,TRBV14,-,CASSQERDSYGYTF,TGTGCCAGCAGCCAAGAGAGGGACTCCTATGGCTACACCTTC
TRBJ2-5,TRBD1,TRBV2,-,CASSVDRGQETQYF,TGTGCCAGCAGTGTTGACAGGGGGCAGGAGACCCAGTACTTC
TRBJ2-7,-,TRBV6-5,-,CASSLDTGSYEQYF,TGTGCCAGCAGTCTCGATACAGGGTCCTACGAGCAGTACTTC
TRBJ1-1,-,TRBV29-1,-,CSVEEVGTGTEAFF,TGCAGCGTTGAAGAAGTGGGAACGGGGACTGAAGCTTTCTTT
TRBJ2-5,-,TRBV7-9,-,CASSLGGEETQYF,TGTGCCAGCAGTTTAGGGGGGGAAGAGACCCAGTACTTC
TRBJ2-5,-,TRBV9,-,CASSRTGYQETQYF,TGTGCCAGCAGCCGTACAGGTTACCAAGAGACCCAGTACTTC
TRBJ1-4,TRBD1,TRBV7-9,-,CASSSTGGNEKLFF,TGTGCCAGCAGCTCGACAGGGGGTAACGAAAAACTGTTTTTT
TRBJ1-1,-,TRBV6-1,-,CASRGYRYTEAFF,TGTGCCAGCAGGGGCTATCGTTACACTGAAGCTTTCTTT
TRBJ1-2,-,TRBV5-5,many,CASSSDGDYGYTF,TGTGCCAGCAGCTCCGACGGGGACTATGGCTACACCTTC
TRBJ1-2,TRBD1,TRBV9,-,CASSAEQGGGYTF,TGTGCCAGCAGCGCCGAACAGGGGGGCGGCTACACCTTC
TRBJ1-1,-,TRBV9,-,CASSVEFGGDPEAFF,TGTGCCAGCAGCGTAGAATTCGGGGGGGACCCTGAAGCTTTCTTT
TRBJ2-1,TRBD2,TRBV7-9,-,CASSLAGGASSGYNEQFF,TGTGCCAGCAGCTTAGCCGGGGGGGCGAGCTCGGGATACAATGAGCAGTTCTTC
TRBJ2-5,TRBD1,TRBV25-1,-,CASSGREGAKTQYF,TGTGCCAGCAGTGGTCGTGAGGGGGCGAAGACCCAGTACTTC
TRBJ2-7,TRBD1,TRBV30,-,CAWSKTGREQYF,TGTGCCTGGAGCAAGACAGGGCGCGAGCAGTACTTC
TRBJ2-1,TRBD2,TRBV19,-,CASTSGGDYNEQFF,TGTGCCAGTACGAGCGGGGGTGACTACAATGAGCAGTTCTTC
TRBJ1-2,TRBD1,TRBV2,-,CASSGGQGIWGYTF,TGTGCCAGCAGTGGAGGACAGGGGATCTGGGGCTACACCTTC
TRBJ1-2,-,TRBV6-1,-,CASSGIGSPGYGYTF,TGTGCCAGCAGTGGGATCGGATCCCCCGGGTATGGCTACACCTTC